This T cell receptor (beta chain) derives from a study of long-term antiretroviral therapy in people with HIV. Study-wide background: In the earliest collections, sampling predates the 2015 immediate-ART recommendation by about a decade.

Note on this clone: Antigen unknown.

Study-wide results and caveats: Repertoire dominance by clones expanded before ART was seen at all time points. An increase in diversity followed ART, yet levels stayed below transplant donor controls.

A v3.0 immunoSEQ assay was performed at survey level. Clones were sequenced by immunoSEQ multiplex PCR, and TCRdb holds only the in-frame ones, with some missing. Here the sample spans approximately 22,000 clones, 86% being singletons. CDR3 length equals 16 residues. The V gene lost 4 bases and the J gene lost 5 bases, with 20 bases spanning the gap. In germline, CDR1 is SGHTA, CDR2 FQGTGA. The specimen comprised unsorted PBMCs, sampled 1.3 years after starting antiretroviral therapy. The chain carries TRBV7-3 and TRBJ2-5; tentative D call: TRBD2 (7 bases). The receptor comes from a man aged 55 to 70 with HIV. The CDR3 region is CASSSPQGGGPETQYF. CDR3 nucleotides: TGTGCCAGCAGCTCCCCCCAGGGAGGGGGGCCGGAGACCCAGTACTTC. Full variable domain (remainder filled in from reference TRBV7-3 and TRBJ2-5): GAGVSQTPSNKVTEKGKYVELRCDPISGHTALYWYRQSLGQGPEFLIYFQGTGAADDSGLPNDRFFAVRPEGSVSTLKIQRTERGDSAVYLCASSSPQGGGPETQYFGPGTRLLVL.